This record concerns one T cell receptor (beta chain) sequence. Noted time point: pre-sensitization, week 0. Indicated treatment: therapeutic diphenylcyclopropenone sensitization with weekly scalp DPC. CDR3 length: 13 residues. V was cut by 4 bases and J by 5 bases, with 11 bases left in between. The germline V gene has CDR1 LNHDA and CDR2 SQIVND (reference sequence). TCRdb reprocessed the RACE reads with MiXCR, giving one entry per CDR3 protein. This sample has 300,000 to 450,000 distinct CDR3 sequences, with roughly 5.3% found just once. The entry originates in a study of human T cells and chemical hapten exposure.

V usage is TRBV19 and J usage is TRBJ2-5; D call uncertain. The sequenced sample was whole blood, obtained in connection with sensitization to the hapten diphenylcyclopropenone (DPC). The clonotype was recovered from a woman in her forties or fifties with alopecia areata. Some clones in this sample may be carry-over from other donors' samples. The CDR3 loop is CASSTGNVETQYF. CDR3 sequence (DNA): TGTGCCAGTAGTACAGGAAACGTCGAGACCCAGTACTTC.